The source of this T cell receptor (beta chain) is a study of T-cell reconstitution after alpha-beta-depleted transplantation in children. Findings and limits, study-wide: The origin of high day-60 TCRbeta diversity in some patients lay in surviving recipient T cells and thymic progenitors. Two months or so post-transplant, alpha-beta T cells reportedly derived from several hundred expanded graft clones. Counts and diversity of T cells one year after transplant came mostly from newly produced T cells.

The TCRbeta library incorporated unique molecular identifiers. TCRdb re-called the PCR reads through MiXCR, storing one row per CDR3 protein. The sample has 130,000 to 150,000 distinct CDR3 sequences; 8.8% are singletons. This clonotype appeared a few times. Its specificity is unknown. The germline gives CDR1 SGHAT, CDR2 FQNNGV. The CDR3 runs 15 residues. V dropped 6 bases and J dropped 1 base, with 14 bases sitting between them. V and J are TRBV11-2 and TRBJ2-3; D may be TRBD2 (6 bases). The sequenced sample was PBMCs, mostly from graft donor cells, obtained 180 days after TCRalphabeta/CD19-depleted stem cell transplant. The clonotype comes from a female patient between 2 and 15 years old who had a stem cell transplant for congenital amegakaryocytic thrombocytopenia, so the T cells may come from the graft donor. The CDR3 DNA reads as TGTGCCAGCAGACCAACTAGCTTCGGCACAGATACGCAGTATTTT. It yields the protein CASRPTSFGTDTQYF.